This TCR beta chain was recovered during a study of blood T cell repertoires in COVID-19. Study overall: Whether acute or convalescent, the COVID-19 samples came from the United States, Italy and Spain. Sources were T cells, B-cell-depleted T cells, or PBMCs; the material itself was cDNA or gDNA.

Per the study methods: Researchers report that nucleated cell counts were estimated from reference gene primer amplification. Profiled with immunoSEQ multiplex PCR; TCRdb holds only in-frame clones, not every one. V and J calls and clone size are as listed in that table; D and trimming were resolved from the DNA. The table has fewer than 90,000 clones, 60% to 85% seen once. This CDR3 comprises 15 residues. The germline V gene has CDR1 SGDLS and CDR2 YYNGEE. The V and J ends lost 4 bases and 5 bases, in that order; junction bases with no gene match: 5. The J gene is TRBJ2-5, the V gene TRBV9, with 13 positions matching TRBD2. Material for sequencing was peripheral blood. The clonotype was recovered from a human donor in a cohort sampled during active COVID-19. The DNA for the CDR3 is TGTGCCAGCAGCCCATCGACTAGCGGGGGGGAGACCCAGTACTTC. It specifies CASSPSTSGGETQYF.